This entry lists 18 T cell receptor beta chains sequenced from one sample in a study of blood T cell repertoires in COVID-19. Assay: immunoSEQ multiplex PCR; the TCRdb copy retains only in-frame clones and omits some. Among about 76,000 clones listed, roughly 90% were seen once. Material: peripheral blood. The receptors were gathered from a human donor in a cohort sampled during active COVID-19.

V usage is TRBV5-1 and J usage is TRBJ2-3, with 9 bases lining up with TRBD1. The CDR3 consists of 15 residues. J was trimmed by 1 base and V by 6 bases; bases with no gene match: 6. Germline loops: CDR1 SGHRS, CDR2 YFSETQ. The CDR3 spells CASNLQGARTDTQYF. In DNA, the CDR3 is TGCGCCAGCAATTTACAGGGGGCTCGCACAGATACGCAGTATTTT.

The genes are TRBV5-1 and TRBJ2-7; 12 positions agree with TRBD1. This CDR3 spans 15 amino acids. The germline gives CDR1 SGHRS, CDR2 YFSETQ. The V segment lost 1 base and the J segment 6 bases; nucleotides outside the gene matches: 5. This CDR3 reads CASSLLGTGGSEQYF. CDR3 coding DNA: TGCGCCAGCAGCTTGCTCGGGACAGGGGGCAGCGAGCAGTACTTC.

The chain carries TRBV24-1 and TRBJ2-3, with 8 bases fitting TRBD2. The V gene end was trimmed by 7 bases and the J gene end by 4 bases; junction bases not matched to a gene: 9. Germline assignment: CDR1 KGHDR and CDR2 SFDVKD. The CDR3 is 15 amino acids. The CDR3 sequence is CATRYSGVFADTQYF. CDR3 DNA sequence: TGTGCCACCAGGTATAGCGGGGTTTTTGCAGATACGCAGTATTTT.

This clone appeared a single time. V gene TRBV7-9 combines with J gene TRBJ1-2, with D possibly matching TRBD1 (6 bases). This CDR3 spans 15 amino acids. The V gene's germline CDR1 is SEHNR and CDR2 FQNEAQ (reference sequence). Trimming removed 2 bases at V and 5 bases at J, with 15 bases between. The CDR3 nucleotides read TGTGCCAGCAGCTTACAGGCAGCAGGGGATTATGGCTACACCTTC. It yields the protein CASSLQAAGDYGYTF.

This chain connects TRBV5-6 to TRBJ2-5; tentatively, D is TRBD2 (5 bases). V gave up 4 bases and J gave up 2 bases, with 12 bases separating them. The germline V gene encodes CDR1 SGHDT and CDR2 YYEEEE. The CDR3 extends over 14 amino acids. CDR3 residues: CASSTGGFQETQYF. CDR3 DNA sequence: TGTGCCAGCAGCACTGGAGGATTTCAAGAGACCCAGTACTTC.

V and J are TRBV2 and TRBJ2-7; 8 bases fit TRBD2. V lost 2 bases and J lost 6; bases outside the gene matches: 3. The germline V gene has CDR1 SNHLY and CDR2 FYNNEI. This CDR3 is 13 amino acids long. CDR3 bases: TGTGCCAGCAGTGAACTAGCGGGCACCGAGCAGTACTTC. The encoded protein is CASSELAGTEQYF.

The chain has TRBV5-6 and TRBJ1-1; unclear D gene. The CDR3 loop spans 14 amino acids. Trimming removed 0 bases from V and 5 bases from J, with 11 bases in between. Germline V lookup: CDR1 SGHDT, CDR2 YYEEEE. The CDR3 is CASSLAGRGTEAFF. The CDR3 DNA reads TGTGCCAGCAGCTTGGCCGGCCGAGGAACTGAAGCTTTCTTT.

This clone was seen only a few times. The chain combines TRBV13 with TRBJ2-7; D unresolved. This CDR3 comprises 14 residues. The V and J ends lost 2 bases and 5 bases respectively, with 13 bases between them. The germline V gene has CDR1 PRHDT and CDR2 FYEKMQ (reference sequence). The CDR3 nucleotides are TGTGCCAGCAGCTTACGGTTACAGAGCCACGAGCAGTACTTC. It yields the protein CASSLRLQSHEQYF.

This clone occurred once. CDR3 amino acids: CASSLAGAASSYNEQFF. The CDR3 DNA reads as TGCGCCAGCAGCTTGGCCGGCGCGGCGAGCTCCTACAATGAGCAGTTCTTC. The chain recombines TRBV5-1 with TRBJ2-1; no clear D. The CDR3 sequence is 17 residues long. The ends were cut back, 0 bases at V and 0 bases at J, with 13 bases in the middle. Per the germline V gene, CDR1 is SGHRS and CDR2 is YFSETQ.

J is TRBJ1-5 and V is TRBV7-2, with 9 positions matching TRBD1. Unmatched junction bases numbered 6, after V lost 5 bases and J lost 7 bases. The length of the CDR3 is 14 residues. Germline assignment: CDR1 SGHTA and CDR2 FQGNSA. The CDR3 here is CASSADRGGQPQHF. The CDR3 coding sequence is TGTGCCAGCAGCGCGGACAGGGGAGGCCAGCCCCAGCATTTT.

This chain links TRBV5-3 with TRBJ1-2, with D possibly matching TRBD1 (5 bases). Being an ORF, TRBV5-3 has a function that is uncertain. Trimming cost V 4 bases and J 5 bases, with 12 bases left between them. This CDR3 comprises 13 residues. The DNA of the CDR3 is TGTGCCAGAAGCCAACCCGACAGATATGGCTACACCTTC. It codes for CARSQPDRYGYTF.

The gene calls are TRBV27 and TRBJ1-4, with 7 positions matching TRBD1. V dropped 3 bases and J dropped 6; count of bases not matched to a gene: 4. CDR1 and CDR2 (germline): MNHEY, SMNVEV (reference sequence). The CDR3 loop spans 14 amino acids. CDR3 loop: CASSLRQGHEKLFF. The CDR3 DNA follows: TGTGCCAGCAGTTTGAGACAGGGTCATGAAAAACTGTTTTTT.

The chain has TRBV5-1 and TRBJ2-2; 9 bases are shared with TRBD2. V was clipped by 0 bases and J by 7 bases; unmatched bases: 10. The CDR3 length is 17 residues. The germline V gene encodes CDR1 SGHRS and CDR2 YFSETQ. The CDR3 DNA sequence: TGCGCCAGCAGCTTGGCCTTTGCGGGAGGGCCGGTCGGGGAGCTGTTTTTT. This sequence encodes CASSLAFAGGPVGELFF.

This rearrangement joins TRBV30 to TRBJ2-1, with 8 positions matching TRBD2. This CDR3 comprises 14 residues. Unmatched junction bases numbered 8, after V lost 6 bases and J lost 4 bases. Germline CDR1 and CDR2: GTSNPN and SVGIG (reference sequence). The CDR3, as DNA: TGTGCCTGTTTCCGGGGGGGCCGGTACAATGAGCAGTTCTTC. Amino acids: CACFRGGRYNEQFF.

The rearrangement joins TRBV5-1 to TRBJ2-3; D not certain. Trimming stripped 3 bases from V and 5 bases from J, with 13 bases between. The CDR3 runs 14 residues. Germline loops: CDR1 SGHRS, CDR2 YFSETQ. CDR3 DNA: TGCGCCAGCAGCTCGAACACTCGGGTAGATACGCAGTATTTT. Residues: CASSSNTRVDTQYF.

With regard to this clone: Other DNA sequences in this specimen translate into the identical CDR3. The chain recombines TRBV9 with TRBJ1-1; unclear D gene. Trimming cost V 0 bases and J 2 bases, with 8 bases left between them. This CDR3 is 14 amino acids long. The germline CDR1 and CDR2 sequences are SGDLS and YYNGEE. The CDR3 region has the DNA TGTGCCAGCAGCGTAGGAGGCAGCAACACTGAAGCTTTCTTT. Encoded protein: CASSVGGSNTEAFF.

This clone came up once. The chain joins TRBV11-2 to TRBJ2-1; 7 nucleotides agree with TRBD2. V trimming: 5 bases; J trimming: 4 bases; junction bases outside the gene matches: 2. Per the germline V gene, CDR1 is SGHAT and CDR2 is FQNNGV. The CDR3 runs 13 residues. CDR3 region: CASSERGYNEQFF. The CDR3 nucleotides are TGTGCCAGCAGCGAGCGGGGATACAATGAGCAGTTCTTC.

This chain uses TRBV7-8 with TRBJ2-7, with 9 positions matching TRBD2. J gave up 2 bases and V 4 bases, and 6 bases lay outside the gene matches. CDR3 length: 15 residues. Per the germline V gene, CDR1 is SGHVS and CDR2 is FQNEAQ. CDR3 nucleotide sequence: TGTGCCAGCAGCTCGATGACTAGCGGAACCTACGAGCAGTACTTC. Amino acid sequence: CASSSMTSGTYEQYF. The full variable domain, its missing parts supplied by reference TRBV7-8 and TRBJ2-7, is GAGVSQSPRYKVAKRGQDVALRCDPISGHVSLFWYQQALGQGPEFLTYFQNEAQLDKSGLPSDRFFAERPEGSVSTLKIQRTQQEDSAVYLCASSSMTSGTYEQYFGPGTRLTVT.